This T cell receptor beta chain comes out of a study of cytomegalovirus exposure and HLA in healthy donors. General study results and limits: Associated with cytomegalovirus, according to the listing, were 150 to 200 TCR beta chains.

This clone was seen only a few times. The antigen is unknown. Germline V gene sequence: CDR1 SGHDT, CDR2 YYEEEE. The V and J ends lost 0 bases and 2 bases respectively, with 13 bases between them. The CDR3 extends over 16 amino acids. The PCR ran on 60 Vbeta and 13 Jbeta primers. This table comes from immunoSEQ multiplex PCR, and its TCRdb copy is limited to in-frame clones, with some not included. The sample lists some 190,000 clones, 70% to 80% occurring once. The clonotype comes from a woman between 45 and 65 years old in good health and CMV-seronegative. The rearrangement joins TRBV5-6 to TRBJ2-3; D call uncertain. The sequencing sample was made of PBMCs. The CDR3 nucleotides are TGTGCCAGCAGCTTGGGTCCAGGCAGAACCACAGATACGCAGTATTTT. Translation: CASSLGPGRTTDTQYF.